The 30 T cell receptor beta chains in this list originate from one sample, sequenced in a study of cytomegalovirus exposure and HLA in healthy donors. PCR amplification relied on 60 Vbeta primers (plus 13 Jbeta primers). Clones were read by immunoSEQ multiplex PCR, and TCRdb kept only the in-frame ones, dropping some. This sample has about 140,000 clones, with approximately 60% found just once. The sequenced sample was PBMCs. These receptors all come from a human donor in good health.

The V call is TRBV18, the J call TRBJ2-5, with 7 positions matching TRBD1. The DNA end favors TRBJ2-7, so the J call may be wrong. This CDR3 is 13 amino acids long. Per the germline V gene, CDR1 is KGHSH and CDR2 is LQKENI. This CDR3 is CASSRQGTNEQYF. For the CDR3, the DNA is TGTGCCAGCTCACGACAGGGAACGAACGAGCAGTACTTC.

The chain recombines TRBV7-9 with TRBJ2-1; D is perhaps TRBD1 (5 bases). The germline V gene has CDR1 SEHNR and CDR2 FQNEAQ (reference sequence). CDR3 length equals 17 residues. Trimming pared 0 bases from V and 4 bases from J, leaving 16 bases between. The CDR3 loop reads CASSLAGARPRYNEQFF. DNA for the CDR3: TGTGCCAGCAGCTTAGCTGGGGCGCGGCCCCGATACAATGAGCAGTTCTTC.

The chain has TRBV9 and TRBJ2-5, with D possibly being TRBD2 (5 bases). CDR3 length equals 13 residues. Germline CDR1 SGDLS, CDR2 YYNGEE. Trimming left V 10 bases short and J 5 bases short, with 18 bases between. The DNA of the CDR3 is TGTGCCGGGATAGGTGCGGGTGAGGAGACCCAGTACTTC. It codes for CAGIGAGEETQYF.

V is TRBV7-2 and J is TRBJ2-1, with TRBD2 matching over 9 bases. Trimming took 5 bases from V and 8 from J; bases not matched to a gene: 4. The CDR3 is made up of 13 amino acids. The V gene's germline CDR1 is SGHTA and CDR2 FQGNSA. The CDR3 coding sequence is TGTGCCAGCAGCCTTAGCGGGAGCTATGAGCAGTTCTTC. Protein: CASSLSGSYEQFF.

This clone was recorded only once. The J gene is TRBJ1-2, the V gene TRBV6-1; D possibly corresponds to TRBD1 (6 bases). This CDR3 spans 16 amino acids. From germline, CDR1 is MNHNS and CDR2 SASEGT. Trimming took 1 base from V and 1 from J, leaving 13 bases between them. The CDR3 DNA sequence: TGTGCCAGCAGTGAAGGGCGGACAGCAATTAACTATGGCTACACCTTC. Protein: CASSEGRTAINYGYTF.

This clone was observed a few times. This chain links TRBV18 with TRBJ2-1; 7 bases line up with TRBD2. This CDR3 region has 16 residues. CDR1 and CDR2 from the germline V gene are KGHSH and LQKENI. Trimming removed 4 bases from V and 2 bases from J; junction bases left unmatched: 8. CDR3 sequence: CASSLFLAEAYNEQFF. The CDR3 bases are TGTGCCAGCTCACTCTTCCTAGCGGAAGCCTACAATGAGCAGTTCTTC.

This chain uses TRBV14 with TRBJ2-7; 7 positions match TRBD1. The CDR3 runs to 14 residues. CDR1 and CDR2 from the germline V gene are SGHDN and FVKESK. V lost 6 bases and J lost 2; bases outside the gene matches: 7. Here the CDR3 reads CASRLAGGTYEQYF. DNA for the CDR3: TGTGCCAGCAGGTTGGCAGGGGGAACCTACGAGCAGTACTTC.

The V and J genes are TRBV28 and TRBJ2-7; TRBD1 is a possible D gene (5 bases). Looked up from germline, CDR1 is MDHEN and CDR2 is SYDVKM. V lost 3 bases and J lost 2, with 11 bases in between. The CDR3 loop spans 14 amino acids. Here the CDR3 reads CASSLTVSTYEQYF. As DNA, the CDR3 is TGTGCCAGCAGTTTGACAGTGTCGACCTACGAGCAGTACTTC.

This clone has a single count. This sequence joins TRBV2 and TRBJ1-3, with D uncertain. CDR3 size: 11 residues. Trimming shortened V by 4 bases and J by 4 bases, and 2 bases separated the two germline ends. Germline-derived CDR1 and CDR2 are SNHLY and FYNNEI. CDR3 region: CASSVGNTIYF. CDR3 coding DNA: TGTGCCAGCAGTGTAGGAAACACCATATATTTT. The full variable domain, in which reference TRBV2 and TRBJ1-3 provide the parts outside the CDR3, is EPEVTQTPSHQVTQMGQEVILRCVPISNHLYFYWYRQILGQKVEFLVSFYNNEISEKSEIFDDQFSVERPDGSNFTLKIRSTKLEDSAMYFCASSVGNTIYFGEGSWLTVV.

In its sample, this clone ranks as medium-sized. The gene calls are TRBV28 and TRBJ2-1, with 10 bases aligning to TRBD2. Germline lookup yields CDR1 MDHEN and CDR2 SYDVKM. V was pared by 6 bases and J by 5 bases, with 22 bases of the junction left unmatched. This CDR3 has 20 amino acids. CDR3 DNA sequence: TGTGCCAGCAGCCACCGAGGACATATAGAGACTAGCGGGTTGGACAATGAGCAGTTCTTC. Amino acids: CASSHRGHIETSGLDNEQFF.

The J gene is TRBJ2-5, the V gene TRBV6-5; 8 bases are a match to TRBD1. CDR1 is MNHEY, CDR2 SVGAGI, per germline. This CDR3 is 15 amino acids long. Trimming at V came to 4 bases and at J to 7 bases, leaving 11 bases not matched to a gene. The CDR3 bases are TGTGCCAGCAGTTTGGGACAGGAACCGATTGGGACCCAGTACTTC. The encoded protein is CASSLGQEPIGTQYF.

The chain is built from TRBV18 and TRBJ2-1; 8 bases match TRBD2. This CDR3 comprises 13 residues. Germline V CDR1 and CDR2: KGHSH, LQKENI. The V segment lost 3 bases and the J segment 7 bases; nucleotides outside the gene matches: 2. CDR3 coding DNA: TGTGCCAGCTCACCGCGGGGGGATAATGAGCAGTTCTTC. Translated, it gives CASSPRGDNEQFF.

This chain uses TRBV19 with TRBJ1-3; D may be TRBD1 (6 bases). CDR3 size: 14 residues. Germline CDR1 reads LNHDA; CDR2 reads SQIVND (reference sequence). V lost 7 bases to trimming and J lost 4 bases, with 14 bases between them. CDR3 in amino acids: CASKPTGTGNTIYF. For the CDR3, the DNA is TGTGCCAGTAAACCAACAGGGACCGGAAACACCATATATTTT. The whole variable domain, remainder taken from reference TRBV19 and TRBJ1-3, is DGGITQSPKYLFRKEGQNVTLSCEQNLNHDAMYWYRQDPGQGLRLIYYSQIVNDFQKGDIAEGYSVSREKKESFPLTVTSAQKNPTAFYLCASKPTGTGNTIYFGEGSWLTVV.

This chain joins TRBV27 and TRBJ1-4; D uncertain. V was clipped by 0 bases and J by 0 bases, with 5 bases between them. The CDR3 has 15 residues. The germline CDR1 and CDR2 sequences are MNHEY and SMNVEV (reference sequence). CDR3 DNA sequence: TGTGCCAGCAGTTTATCGGCGGCAACTAATGAAAAACTGTTTTTT. This gives the protein CASSLSAATNEKLFF.

V is TRBV6-1 and J is TRBJ1-5, with D maybe TRBD1 (5 bases). Trimming removed 5 bases from V and 6 bases from J, with 17 bases in between. Germline V gene data show CDR1 as MNHNS and CDR2 as SASEGT. This CDR3 has 15 amino acids. As DNA, the CDR3 is TGTGCCAGCAGTTCTCGGGACTTATACCTTCAGCCCCAGCATTTT. Its protein is CASSSRDLYLQPQHF.

In regard to this clone: Additional DNA sequences in this sample encode the identical CDR3. The chain combines TRBV18 with TRBJ2-5, with D possibly matching TRBD2 (5 bases). The germline CDR1 and CDR2 sequences are KGHSH and LQKENI. The CDR3 length is 13 residues. Trimming shortened V by 3 bases and J by 5 bases, and 10 bases separated the two germline ends. The CDR3 region has the DNA TGTGCCAGCTCACCGAGGGCCGGGGAGACCCAGTACTTC. This translates into CASSPRAGETQYF.

The rearrangement uses TRBV2 and TRBJ2-6; D unclear. Germline V gene sequence: CDR1 SNHLY, CDR2 FYNNEI. Trimming took off 8 bases at V and 0 bases at J, with 2 bases between the two ends. The CDR3 sequence is 12 residues long. CDR3 nucleotides: TGTGCCAGCCACTCTGGGGCCAACGTCCTGACTTTC. Amino acid sequence: CASHSGANVLTF.

This clone showed up just a few times. The rearrangement links TRBV28 to TRBJ2-3, with TRBD2 matching 7 bases. CDR3 length: 15 residues. V lost 1 base, J lost 7 bases, and 8 bases stayed unmatched. From germline, CDR1 is MDHEN and CDR2 SYDVKM. The DNA of the CDR3 is TGTGCCAGCAGTTTATCCGGGACTAAGGGACATACGCAGTATTTT. Protein sequence: CASSLSGTKGHTQYF.

The chain is built from TRBV7-2 and TRBJ2-1; 10 nucleotides agree with TRBD1. There are 15 residues in the CDR3. The germline gives CDR1 SGHTA, CDR2 FQGNSA. Trimming removed 3 bases from V and 9 bases from J; junction bases left unmatched: 8. CDR3 coding DNA: TGTGCCAGCAGCTTGTCCGGGACAGGGGTTCTTGAGCAGTTCTTC. It translates to CASSLSGTGVLEQFF. The entire variable domain, with the rest obtained from reference TRBV7-2 and TRBJ2-1, is as follows: GAGVSQSPSNKVTEKGKDVELRCDPISGHTALYWYRQSLGQGLEFLIYFQGNSAPDKSGLPSDRFSAERTGGSVSTLTIQRTQQEDSAVYLCASSLSGTGVLEQFFGPGTRLTVL.

The J gene is TRBJ1-2, the V gene TRBV19, with 7 bases fitting TRBD1. Germline-derived CDR1 and CDR2 are LNHDA and SQIVND (reference sequence). V lost 5 bases to trimming and J lost 4 bases; unmatched junction nucleotides: 10. This CDR3 has 15 amino acids. CDR3 sequence: CASSFQDRTLYGYTF. The CDR3 nucleotides read TGTGCCAGTAGTTTCCAGGACAGGACCCTCTATGGCTACACCTTC.

J is TRBJ2-7 and V is TRBV11-2; 10 bases are shared with TRBD1. CDR1 and CDR2 (germline): SGHAT, FQNNGV. The CDR3 sequence is 16 residues long. V dropped 5 bases and J dropped 4; count of bases not matched to a gene: 11. For the CDR3, the DNA is TGTGCCAGCAGCACGTACCGGGACAGGGGTTTGTACGAGCAGTACTTC. Translated, it gives CASSTYRDRGLYEQYF.

J is TRBJ2-7 and V is TRBV13, with a weak D call TRBD1 (6 bases). The ends were cut back, 5 bases at V and 4 bases at J, with 9 bases in the middle. This CDR3 has 12 residues. Germline loops: CDR1 PRHDT, CDR2 FYEKMQ (reference sequence). In DNA, the CDR3 is TGTGCCAGCAGCCCACAGGGTTACGAGCAGTACTTC. As protein: CASSPQGYEQYF.

The chain combines TRBV5-1 with TRBJ2-1; 11 nucleotides line up with TRBD2. The V gene's germline CDR1 is SGHRS and CDR2 YFSETQ. The junction had 1 base not matched to a gene; V was cut back by 5 bases and J by 3 bases. This CDR3 is built from 14 residues. CDR3 amino acids: CASRGLADYNEQFF. CDR3 nucleotides: TGCGCCAGCAGGGGACTAGCGGACTACAATGAGCAGTTCTTC.

The chain has TRBV7-9 and TRBJ2-1; 8 bases are a match to TRBD1. The CDR3 sequence is 15 residues long. The ends lost 5 bases at V and 4 bases at J; junction bases unmatched: 7. Germline values: CDR1 SEHNR, CDR2 FQNEAQ (reference sequence). The CDR3 nucleotides are TGTGCCAGCAGCCCACGGGGACAGGATTACAATGAGCAGTTCTTC. It is translated as CASSPRGQDYNEQFF.

The chain carries TRBV5-1 and TRBJ1-2, with D uncertain. This CDR3 has 15 residues. V was cut by 0 bases and J by 4 bases, with 13 bases left in between. Germline V gene sequence: CDR1 SGHRS, CDR2 YFSETQ. CDR3 nucleotides: TGCGCCAGCAGCTTGGATACTAGCCGTCTCTATGGCTACACCTTC. Its translation is CASSLDTSRLYGYTF.

This rearrangement joins TRBV7-2 to TRBJ2-1; TRBD2 matches at 7 bases. J lost 9 bases, V lost 4 bases, and 6 bases had no gene match. The CDR3 is made up of 13 amino acids. From germline, CDR1 is SGHTA and CDR2 FQGNSA. The CDR3 DNA reads as TGTGCCAGCAGCTACCACGGGGGGAGTGAGCAGTTCTTC. It codes for CASSYHGGSEQFF.

This clone has only a few counts. The chain recombines TRBV5-1 with TRBJ2-5; TRBD1 aligns across 7 bases. Germline CDR1 is SGHRS and CDR2 is YFSETQ. The junction had 2 bases not matched to a gene; V was cut back by 5 bases and J by 1 base. CDR3 length equals 13 residues. Here the CDR3 reads CASRGQPQETQYF. The CDR3 coding sequence is TGCGCCAGCAGGGGACAGCCCCAAGAGACCCAGTACTTC. Together with reference TRBV5-1 and TRBJ2-5, the CDR3 gives the full variable domain: KAGVTQTPRYLIKTRGQQVTLSCSPISGHRSVSWYQQTPGQGLQFLFEYFSETQRNKGNFPGRFSGRQFSNSRSEMNVSTLELGDSALYLCASRGQPQETQYFGPGTRLLVL.

This clone was found once. This sample includes further DNA sequences coding for the same CDR3. This sequence joins TRBV9 and TRBJ2-7; 7 bases are a match to TRBD1. V lost 6 bases and J lost 4; bases outside the gene matches: 16. CDR3 size: 16 residues. The germline gives CDR1 SGDLS, CDR2 YYNGEE. The CDR3 loop reads CASTPDEGASSYEQYF. The CDR3 DNA reads as TGTGCCAGCACCCCGGACGAGGGGGCCTCATCTTACGAGCAGTACTTC.

This clone turned up a few times. V and J are TRBV5-4 and TRBJ1-2; 7 positions agree with TRBD1. Germline V lookup: CDR1 SGHNT, CDR2 YYREEE (reference sequence). J gave up 7 bases and V 0 bases, and 9 bases lay outside the gene matches. The CDR3 loop spans 15 amino acids. CDR3 protein: CASSLATGNSGGYTF. CDR3 nucleotides: TGTGCCAGCAGCTTGGCGACAGGGAATTCAGGTGGCTACACCTTC.

This rearrangement joins TRBV19 to TRBJ2-1, with 14 bases lining up with TRBD2. This CDR3 is 16 amino acids long. Germline-derived CDR1 and CDR2 are LNHDA and SQIVND (reference sequence). The ends lost 6 bases at V and 4 bases at J; junction bases unmatched: 5. CDR3: CASRTSGRALYNEQFF. The CDR3 DNA reads TGTGCCAGTAGGACTAGCGGGAGGGCCTTGTACAATGAGCAGTTCTTC.